These 12 T cell receptor beta chains came from one sample sequenced in a study of blood T cell repertoires in COVID-19. Profiling relied on immunoSEQ multiplex PCR, and the TCRdb table lists in-frame clones only, not all of them. The sample includes roughly 91,000 clones, 82% of them seen just once. Sequenced sample: peripheral blood. These receptor sequences come from a woman older than 75 with acute or convalescent COVID-19.

This chain joins TRBV5-4 and TRBJ2-1; 8 bases fit TRBD2. Losses at the gene ends were 4 bases for V and 1 base for J; bases not matched to a gene: 7. This CDR3 spans 16 amino acids. CDR1 and CDR2 from the germline V gene are SGHNT and YYREEE (reference sequence). CDR3 sequence: CASSPGGLASYNEQFF. CDR3 DNA sequence: TGTGCCAGCAGCCCGGGCGGACTAGCTTCCTACAATGAGCAGTTCTTC.

This clone is a singleton in its sample. CDR3: CASSRLANNEQFF. CDR3 in DNA: TGTGCCAGCTCACGATTAGCGAACAATGAGCAGTTCTTC. V gene TRBV18 combines with J gene TRBJ2-1; tentatively, D is TRBD2 (5 bases). The CDR3 loop spans 13 amino acids. V was shortened by 4 bases and J by 5 bases, with 9 bases between the two germline ends. Germline V gives CDR1 KGHSH, CDR2 LQKENI.

The genes are TRBV7-9 and TRBJ2-1, with TRBD2 identical over 11 bases. The CDR3 consists of 15 residues. Germline CDR1 and CDR2: SEHNR and FQNEAQ (reference sequence). The V gene end was trimmed by 3 bases and the J gene end by 9 bases; junction bases not matched to a gene: 7. CDR3 loop: CASSFSLAGGSEQFF. The CDR3 DNA reads as TGTGCCAGCAGCTTCAGTCTAGCGGGGGGTAGTGAGCAGTTCTTC.

This clone was seen once. This rearrangement joins TRBV7-3 to TRBJ2-3; 11 nucleotides match TRBD2. This CDR3 is 18 amino acids long. Looked up from germline, CDR1 is SGHTA and CDR2 is FQGTGA. The J segment lost 3 bases and the V segment lost 2 bases, leaving 10 bases of the junction unmatched. This CDR3 is CASSLFPSGGIKTDTQYF. In DNA form, the CDR3 reads TGTGCCAGCAGCTTATTTCCTAGCGGGGGGATAAAAACAGATACGCAGTATTTT.

The chain recombines TRBV5-4 with TRBJ2-1, with 7 nucleotides matching TRBD2. The CDR3 has 12 residues. CDR1 SGHNT and CDR2 YYREEE come from the germline V gene (reference sequence). The junction had 3 bases not matched to a gene; V was cut back by 3 bases and J by 9 bases. In nucleotides, the CDR3 is TGTGCCAGCAGCTGGGGGGGGATTGAGCAGTTCTTC. Its translation is CASSWGGIEQFF.

V usage is TRBV7-2 and J usage is TRBJ2-3; 7 bases align to TRBD2. Unmatched junction bases numbered 14, after V lost 9 bases and J lost 2 bases. CDR1 is SGHTA, CDR2 FQGNSA, per germline. This CDR3 has 16 residues. CDR3 DNA: TGTGCCAGAGAGCATCATTGGCGGGAGTTCACAGATACGCAGTATTTT. Its translation is CAREHHWREFTDTQYF.

The V and J genes are TRBV7-6 and TRBJ2-5; the D gene is possibly TRBD2 (6 bases). Trimming shortened V by 4 bases and J by 5 bases, and 17 bases separated the two germline ends. The CDR3 extends over 15 amino acids. Per germline, CDR1 SGHVS and CDR2 FNYEAQ. The CDR3 bases are TGTGCCAGCAGCTATACTCCGGGACTCACGGAGACCCAGTACTTC. Its translation: CASSYTPGLTETQYF.

CDR3 sequence (DNA): TGTGCCAGCAGCCAAGAAAACAGGGAGGGAGGCTACACCTTC. This codes for CASSQENREGGYTF. The rearrangement links TRBV3-1 (or the pseudogene TRBV3-2) to TRBJ1-2; weak D call: TRBD1 (6 bases). V lost 0 bases to trimming and J lost 8 bases, with 13 bases between them. The germline gives CDR1 LGHDT, CDR2 YNNKEL (reference sequence). The CDR3 sequence is 14 residues long.

The chain is built from TRBV6-5 and TRBJ2-7, with TRBD1 identical over 10 bases. The ends lost 7 bases at V and 6 bases at J; junction bases unmatched: 3. The CDR3 has 12 amino acids. CDR1 is MNHEY, CDR2 SVGAGI, per germline. Written as DNA, the CDR3 is TGTGCCAGCAAGACAGGGGGCGGCGAGCAGTACTTC. It specifies CASKTGGGEQYF.

Many counts were recorded for this clone. V and J are TRBV5-4 and TRBJ1-4, with TRBD1 matching over 8 bases. CDR1 is SGHNT and CDR2 is YYREEE in the germline V gene (reference sequence). The CDR3 sequence is 17 residues long. Germline trimming cut 4 bases from V and 0 bases from J; bases unmatched to any gene: 8. The DNA for the CDR3 is TGTGCCAGCAGCCCCGGACAGGGACCTTCAACTAATGAAAAACTGTTTTTT. Its translation is CASSPGQGPSTNEKLFF.

This clone was seen just once. The chain recombines TRBV3-1 (or the pseudogene TRBV3-2) with TRBJ1-4; D remains ambiguous. This CDR3 contains 13 residues. Germline V gene sequence: CDR1 LGHDT, CDR2 YNNKEL (reference sequence). The ends were cut back, 4 bases at V and 7 bases at J, with 10 bases in the middle. Here the CDR3 reads CASSLLGPEKLFF. Here the CDR3 DNA reads TGTGCCAGCAGCCTTCTAGGCCCTGAAAAACTGTTTTTT.

This chain uses TRBV6-5 with TRBJ2-7; 9 positions match TRBD2. Looked up from germline, CDR1 is MNHEY and CDR2 is SVGAGI. The length of the CDR3 is 14 residues. V was pared by 7 bases and J by 2 bases, with 6 bases of the junction left unmatched. CDR3 nucleotide sequence: TGTGCCAGCATGATAGCGGGAGCACCCTACGAGCAGTACTTC. It yields the protein CASMIAGAPYEQYF.